This T cell receptor beta chain stems from a study of T cell repertoires in cytomegalovirus infection. Study-level information: It was the public TCR beta signatures that indicated both CMV infection and matching HLA type. Whole-study findings and limits: Adding up the frequency of public TCR beta families identified people who carried CMV plus the relevant HLA. Ex vivo responses were dominated by HLA-C-restricted CMV-specific TCR beta clonotypes.

There are a few counts of this clonotype. Antigen unknown. CDR3 length equals 14 residues. Germline values: CDR1 DFQATT, CDR2 SNEGSKA (reference sequence). Trimming cost V 4 bases and J 0 bases, with 12 bases left between them. TCRdb passed the reads through MiXCR, listing each CDR3 protein once. The sample has about 740,000 distinct CDR3 sequences, 35% to 40% seen once. Sequencing used PBMCs. This chain joins TRBV20-1 and TRBJ1-2; D call uncertain. The receptor comes from a human donor in good health (CMV status not recorded). Some clones in this sample may be carry-over from other donors' samples. CDR3 nucleotide sequence: TGCAGTGCTACTAGGACGGGAACTAACTATGGCTACACCTTC. This encodes CSATRTGTNYGYTF.